This entry lists 29 T cell receptor beta chains sequenced from one sample in a study of a mutant IDH1 vaccine in newly diagnosed glioma. Time point meaning: baseline, week 1 (first vaccination visit). Treatment indicated: pre-vaccination baseline after standard-of-care therapy. Profiled with immunoSEQ multiplex PCR; TCRdb holds only in-frame clones, not every one. The data contain 75,000 to 100,000 clones, about 87% of them singletons. Sequencing was performed on PBMCs, taken from a glioma patient treated with radiotherapy, temozolomide or both. Source of these receptors: a woman in her fifties or sixties with glioma.

The V and J genes are TRBV28 and TRBJ1-5; no firm D call. The germline V and J ends were trimmed by 7 bases and 3 bases, with 10 bases remaining between them. Per the germline V gene, CDR1 is MDHEN and CDR2 is SYDVKM. The CDR3 sequence is 13 residues long. CDR3 loop: CASTFGPNQPQHF. The CDR3 nucleotides are TGTGCCAGCACCTTCGGGCCCAATCAGCCCCAGCATTTT.

V and J are TRBV14 and TRBJ2-1; 16 nucleotides align to TRBD2. The germline V gene encodes CDR1 SGHDN and CDR2 FVKESK. V gave up 4 bases and J gave up 7 bases; unmatched junction bases: 4. The CDR3 extends over 16 amino acids. CDR3 loop: CASSPRGLAGGNEQFF. The DNA for the CDR3 is TGTGCCAGCAGCCCTCGGGGACTAGCGGGAGGGAATGAGCAGTTCTTC. The full variable domain, its missing parts supplied by reference TRBV14 and TRBJ2-1, is EAGVTQFPSHSVIEKGQTVTLRCDPISGHDNLYWYRRVMGKEIKFLLHFVKESKQDESGMPNNRFLAERTGGTYSTLKVQPAELEDSGVYFCASSPRGLAGGNEQFFGPGTRLTVL.

The table lists this clone with a count of one. V gene TRBV19 combines with J gene TRBJ1-2; 7 nucleotides match TRBD1. V was pared by 5 bases and J by 7 bases, with 1 base of the junction left unmatched. Per germline, CDR1 LNHDA and CDR2 SQIVND (reference sequence). This CDR3 region has 11 residues. The DNA for the CDR3 is TGTGCCAGTAGTCGGGACAGTGGCTACACCTTC. Its translation is CASSRDSGYTF. The variable domain in full, completed from reference TRBV19 and TRBJ1-2, reads DGGITQSPKYLFRKEGQNVTLSCEQNLNHDAMYWYRQDPGQGLRLIYYSQIVNDFQKGDIAEGYSVSREKKESFPLTVTSAQKNPTAFYLCASSRDSGYTFGSGTRLTVV.

This sequence joins TRBV28 and TRBJ2-1; 8 bases agree with TRBD2. The CDR3 is made up of 16 amino acids. CDR1 is MDHEN and CDR2 is SYDVKM in the germline V gene. V trimming: 6 bases; J trimming: 1 base; junction bases outside the gene matches: 8. CDR3 nucleotide sequence: TGTGCCAGCAGCCCGGGAGCGGGAGTGTCCTACAATGAGCAGTTCTTC. Its protein is CASSPGAGVSYNEQFF.

The genes are TRBV7-9 and TRBJ1-1; unclear D gene. Between the trimmed V and J ends, which lost 3 bases and 2 bases, there was a span of 7 bases. The CDR3 is 13 amino acids. CDR1 and CDR2 from the germline V gene are SEHNR and FQNEAQ (reference sequence). The CDR3: CASSFAGNTEAFF. In DNA, the CDR3 is TGTGCCAGCAGCTTTGCTGGAAACACTGAAGCTTTCTTT.

With regard to this clone: Other nucleotide sequences from this sample produce the same CDR3. This chain connects TRBV6-5 to TRBJ2-7; the D is unclear. The germline V and J ends were trimmed by 6 bases and 4 bases, with 7 bases remaining between them. Germline V gene sequence: CDR1 MNHEY, CDR2 SVGAGI. This CDR3 is built from 11 residues. CDR3 amino acids: CASRNSYEQYF. In DNA form, the CDR3 reads TGTGCCAGCAGAAACAGTTACGAGCAGTACTTC.

This clone was recorded once. V gene TRBV9 combines with J gene TRBJ1-1; 9 nucleotides agree with TRBD1. The V segment lost 0 bases and the J segment 1 base; nucleotides outside the gene matches: 1. The germline gives CDR1 SGDLS, CDR2 YYNGEE. The CDR3 covers 15 residues. The CDR3 protein is CASSVVGQGNTEAFF. The CDR3 nucleotides read TGTGCCAGCAGCGTAGTGGGACAGGGGAACACTGAAGCTTTCTTT.

Points on this clone: Additional DNA sequences in this sample encode the identical CDR3. CDR3 sequence (DNA): TGCGCCAGCAGCTTAGGACAAGAGACCCAGTACTTC. It is translated as CASSLGQETQYF. This chain links TRBV5-1 with TRBJ2-5, with D uncertain. Germline V gene data show CDR1 as SGHRS and CDR2 as YFSETQ. Trimming removed 2 bases at V and 2 bases at J, with 4 bases between. The CDR3 runs to 12 residues.

The rearrangement links TRBV5-6 to TRBJ1-1, with a possible D match to TRBD1 (5 bases). V lost 2 bases, J lost 5 bases, and 10 bases lay in between. The CDR3 length is 13 residues. Looked up from germline, CDR1 is SGHDT and CDR2 is YYEEEE. DNA of the CDR3: TGTGCCAGCAGCTTAGGGGCGCGGACTGAAGCTTTCTTT. Translated, it gives CASSLGARTEAFF.

The gene calls are TRBV29-1 and TRBJ2-5; TRBD1 matches 9 bases. Germline loops: CDR1 SQVTM, CDR2 ANQGSEA. This CDR3 has 13 residues. J lost 5 bases, V lost 6 bases, and 7 bases had no gene match. CDR3 DNA: TGCAGCGTCGATGGACAGGGGACGGAGACCCAGTACTTC. Its translation is CSVDGQGTETQYF.

The chain combines TRBV12-5 with TRBJ2-1, with 11 bases fitting TRBD2. V lost 4 bases and J lost 9; bases outside the gene matches: 8. This CDR3 region has 15 residues. Per germline, CDR1 LGHNT and CDR2 FRNRAP. The CDR3 DNA follows: TGTGCTAGTGGTTCGACCCTAGCGGGAGGTGGTGAGCAGTTCTTC. Its protein product is CASGSTLAGGGEQFF.

The chain employs TRBV7-9 and TRBJ1-1; tentative D call: TRBD1 (6 bases). V shed 1 base and J shed 4 bases, with 10 bases lying between them. Germline loops: CDR1 SEHNR, CDR2 FQNEAQ (reference sequence). The CDR3 spans 14 residues. The CDR3 sequence is CASSLGGARTEAFF. CDR3 nucleotide sequence: TGTGCCAGCAGCTTAGGGGGGGCCCGCACTGAAGCTTTCTTT.

The chain recombines TRBV2 with TRBJ2-2; D is ambiguous. The CDR3 totals 11 residues. The germline V gene encodes CDR1 SNHLY and CDR2 FYNNEI. The V gene lost 8 bases and the J gene lost 7 bases, with 8 bases spanning the gap. As DNA, the CDR3 is TGTGCCAGCGGGGTCGGCGGGGAGCTGTTTTTT. Residues: CASGVGGELFF.

J is TRBJ2-1 and V is TRBV6-5; 7 bases align to TRBD2. The germline CDR1 and CDR2 sequences are MNHEY and SVGAGI. V dropped 5 bases and J dropped 15; count of bases not matched to a gene: 7. The CDR3 covers 11 residues. In DNA, the CDR3 is TGTGCCAGCAGTACAGGACTAGATTTGTTCTTC. Residues: CASSTGLDLFF.

In its sample, this clone was seen a few times. This CDR3 is CASSLTKGAEAFF. The CDR3 nucleotides are TGTGCCAGCAGCCTTACAAAGGGCGCTGAAGCTTTCTTT. The J gene is TRBJ1-1, the V gene TRBV7-3; D unclear. In germline, CDR1 is SGHTA, CDR2 FQGTGA. Trimming left V 5 bases short and J 6 bases short, with 13 bases between. The CDR3 covers 13 residues.

V and J are TRBV4-2 and TRBJ2-1; 10 positions agree with TRBD2. The CDR3 consists of 16 residues. The germline gives CDR1 LGHNA, CDR2 YNFKEQ. Losses at the gene ends were 3 bases for V and 6 bases for J; bases not matched to a gene: 8. The CDR3 protein is CASSQSSGSGFNEQFF. The CDR3 DNA sequence: TGTGCCAGCAGCCAGTCTAGCGGGAGCGGTTTCAATGAGCAGTTCTTC.

The CDR3 nucleotides are TGTGCCAGCTCCTCGAGCACGACGGGCCAGTACTTC. Its protein is CASSSSTTGQYF. The chain employs TRBV18 and TRBJ2-5, with D unclear. This CDR3 is 12 amino acids long. Germline V gives CDR1 KGHSH, CDR2 LQKENI. With 6 bases removed from V and 10 bases from J, the gap between germline ends came to 15 bases.

The chain's CDR3 is CASSLWLGSSYEQYF. The DNA for the CDR3 is TGTGCCAGCAGCTTGTGGCTGGGATCCTCCTACGAGCAGTACTTC. The chain links TRBV7-9 to TRBJ2-7, with D uncertain. V lost 3 bases and J lost 0, with 12 bases in between. CDR1 is SEHNR and CDR2 is FQNEAQ in the germline V gene (reference sequence). The CDR3 runs to 15 residues.

J is TRBJ2-6 and V is TRBV4-2, with D uncertain. Germline V gene lookup returns CDR1 LGHNA and CDR2 YNFKEQ. The CDR3 runs 14 residues. V dropped 7 bases and J dropped 0 bases, with 7 bases sitting between them. The CDR3 spells CASNPGSGANVLTF. The CDR3 DNA sequence: TGTGCCAGCAACCCAGGCTCTGGGGCCAACGTCCTGACTTTC.

The chain couples TRBV9 to TRBJ2-3, with 8 bases aligning to TRBD2. V lost 0 bases to trimming and J lost 11 bases; unmatched junction nucleotides: 14. Looked up from germline, CDR1 is SGDLS and CDR2 is YYNGEE. The CDR3 is 16 residues long. The CDR3 DNA is TGTGCCAGCAGCGTAGATCCCGGAGCGGGGGAGGGGAGGCAGTATTTT. It translates to CASSVDPGAGEGRQYF. The full variable domain, rest sourced from reference TRBV9 and TRBJ2-3, is DSGVTQTPKHLITATGQRVTLRCSPRSGDLSVYWYQQSLDQGLQFLIQYYNGEERAKGNILERFSAQQFPDLHSELNLSSLELGDSALYFCASSVDPGAGEGRQYFGPGTRLTVL.

The V and J genes are TRBV18 and TRBJ2-2; possible D gene TRBD1, 6 bases. The V end lost 6 bases, the J end lost 5 bases, and 16 bases lay between the germline ends. CDR3 length: 15 residues. Germline-derived CDR1 and CDR2 are KGHSH and LQKENI. The CDR3 sequence: CASSPVGARTGELFF. The DNA for the CDR3 is TGTGCCAGCTCGCCAGTGGGGGCGCGGACCGGGGAGCTGTTTTTT.

The chain recombines TRBV6-5 with TRBJ2-5, with D maybe TRBD1 (6 bases). The end of the DNA is better explained by TRBJ2-7, so the J call may be wrong. Germline-derived CDR1 and CDR2 are MNHEY and SVGAGI. The CDR3 has 15 amino acids. DNA for the CDR3: TGTGCCAGCAGCGAGGGACACCTAGGCTCCTACGAGCAGTACTTC. Translation gives CASSEGHLGSYEQYF.

This sequence joins TRBV5-1 and TRBJ2-1, with D possibly matching TRBD2 (5 bases). The V and J ends lost 2 bases and 5 bases respectively, with 8 bases between them. Per germline, CDR1 SGHRS and CDR2 YFSETQ. The CDR3 length is 13 residues. The CDR3: CASSLLGDNEQFF. In nucleotides, the CDR3 is TGCGCCAGCAGCTTACTCGGGGACAATGAGCAGTTCTTC.

The chain uses TRBV7-2 and TRBJ2-1, with D perhaps matching TRBD2 (7 bases). V lost 2 bases, J lost 2 bases, and 10 bases lay in between. Germline CDR1 reads SGHTA; CDR2 reads FQGNSA. The CDR3 runs 15 residues. The DNA for the CDR3 is TGTGCCAGCAGCTTATGGGGGGGCCCCTACAATGAGCAGTTCTTC. This encodes CASSLWGGPYNEQFF.

V and J are TRBV7-2 and TRBJ2-3, with D uncertain. The V gene's germline CDR1 is SGHTA and CDR2 FQGNSA. This CDR3 is 13 amino acids long. The V gene lost 4 bases and the J gene lost 5 bases, with 10 bases spanning the gap. CDR3: CASSSRWGDTQYF. The CDR3 DNA is TGTGCCAGCAGCTCTCGGTGGGGAGATACGCAGTATTTT.

A single count supports this clone. The J gene is TRBJ2-7, the V gene TRBV6-5, with 8 positions matching TRBD1. The CDR3 is made up of 15 amino acids. V lost 6 bases, J lost 2 bases, and 9 bases stayed unmatched. Germline-derived CDR1 and CDR2 are MNHEY and SVGAGI. The DNA for the CDR3 is TGTGCCAGCAGCCTCCGCGGGACAGGCCCCTACGAGCAGTACTTC. Its translation is CASSLRGTGPYEQYF.

The V and J genes are TRBV19 and TRBJ2-5; 8 nucleotides agree with TRBD1. CDR1 and CDR2 from the germline V gene are LNHDA and SQIVND (reference sequence). After removal of 3 bases from V and 6 bases from J, the junction contained 15 bases not matched to a gene. The CDR3 totals 17 residues. The CDR3, as DNA: TGTGCCAGTAGTATCGCAGGGGGCACCTATACTGAGAAGACCCAGTACTTC. Translation: CASSIAGGTYTEKTQYF.

J is TRBJ1-1 and V is TRBV7-2; no definite D call. The CDR3 length is 12 residues. Trimming took off 5 bases at V and 5 bases at J, with 9 bases between the two ends. Germline CDR1 SGHTA, CDR2 FQGNSA. The CDR3, as DNA: TGTGCCAGCAGCCTGTTATGGACTGAAGCTTTCTTT. Translating it yields CASSLLWTEAFF.

This rearrangement joins TRBV6-1 to TRBJ1-2; tentative D call: TRBD1 (6 bases). Germline CDR1 reads MNHNS; CDR2 reads SASEGT. The CDR3 has 14 residues. V lost 7 bases and J lost 5, with 17 bases in between. The CDR3 coding sequence is TGTGCCAGCATTTTTAGACAGGATGGGTATGGCTACACCTTC. This translates into CASIFRQDGYGYTF.